This TCR beta chain was observed in a study of blood T cells in healthy people across ages. Study outcomes and limitations: Roughly linear declines in TCR beta diversity per million T cells occurred with age.

The V end lost 3 bases, the J end lost 5 bases, and 13 bases lay between the germline ends. The CDR3 covers 14 residues. The germline CDR1 and CDR2 sequences are SGHTA and FQGNSA. With regard to this clonotype: Its target is unknown.

PCR was performed a second time for about 6 to 11 cycles using a sample-barcoded 5' primer and a J-beta primer mix. All samples gave at least 2.5 million CDR3-containing paired-end reads. TCRdb reprocessed the 5' RACE reads with MiXCR, giving one entry per CDR3 protein. The table shows approximately 820,000 distinct CDR3 sequences, with around 42% occurring only once. V gene TRBV7-2 combines with J gene TRBJ2-5, with a possible D match to TRBD1 (6 bases). The TCR was taken from a man aged 60-69 years in good health. Sequencing input: blood. The CDR3 region has the DNA TGTGCCAGCAGCTTGGCTGGGGGCTGGGAGACCCAGTACTTC. It specifies CASSLAGGWETQYF.